This entry features one T cell receptor (beta chain) sequence. The CDR3 runs 15 residues. The V and J ends lost 0 bases and 6 bases respectively, with 13 bases between them. Germline V gene lookup returns CDR1 SGDLS and CDR2 YYNGEE. Profiling relied on immunoSEQ multiplex PCR, and the TCRdb table lists in-frame clones only, not all of them. Of about 36,000 clones listed, 91% were seen once; the top ten hold around 0.47%. This entry belongs to a study of T cell changes during pregnancy in multiple sclerosis. This chain connects TRBV9 to TRBJ2-1, with D possibly matching TRBD2 (6 bases). The sequences come from CD4+ T cells from peripheral blood mononuclear cells, collected in the second trimester of pregnancy. The receptor was derived from a female donor in good health, enrolled as a control in a pregnancy study. The CDR3 nucleotides are TGTGCCAGCAGCGTAGTACTAGCAGGGTCCAATGAGCAGTTCTTC. It translates to CASSVVLAGSNEQFF.